The 10 T cell receptor beta chains given below trace back to one sample, sequenced in a study of T-cell reconstitution after alpha-beta-depleted transplantation in children (dated by TCRdb to 2015 to 2016). The library was generated by PCR. Sequenced on an Illumina HiSeq 2500. TCR libraries were prepared with molecular barcoding, using unique molecular identifiers to normalize TCRbeta repertoire quantification. TCRdb reworked the public reads: Q25 trimming with fastp, MiXCR clone assembly, productive beta chains retained. CDR3 protein sequences are deduplicated, and each keeps its most common genes and DNA. This sample gives hundreds of thousands of distinct CDR3 sequences in total; roughly 15% of them show up just once. The ten largest clones capture 40% to 50% of the sample. The sample's treatment or condition label, decoded: allogeneic hematopoietic cell transplantation with graft depleted of TCRalphabeta T cells and CD19 B cells.

The specimen was PBMCs, mostly from graft donor cells, collected 360 days after TCRalphabeta/CD19-depleted stem cell transplant. These receptors all stem from a male patient aged 2-15 years who had a stem cell transplant for acute lymphoblastic leukemia, so the T cells may come from the graft donor.

The V call is TRBV20-1, the J call TRBJ1-4; D possibly corresponds to TRBD1 (6 bases). Trimming took off 6 bases at V and 4 bases at J, with 12 bases between the two ends. This CDR3 is 13 amino acids long. The germline CDR1 and CDR2 sequences are DFQATT and SNEGSKA (reference sequence). The DNA of the CDR3 is TGCAGTGCCAGCACAGGGTTTAATGAAAAACTGTTTTTT. This sequence encodes CSASTGFNEKLFF.

The sample holds one count of this clonotype. This rearrangement joins TRBV24-1 to TRBJ2-2, with 8 bases aligning to TRBD2. V shed 0 bases and J 1 base; nucleotides not matched to a gene: 3. Germline values: CDR1 KGHDR, CDR2 SFDVKD. The CDR3 has 17 residues. The CDR3 loop is CATSDLHSGVNTGELFF. CDR3 coding DNA: TGTGCCACCAGTGATTTGCATAGCGGGGTGAACACCGGGGAGCTGTTTTTT.

V and J are TRBV12-3 or TRBV12-4 and TRBJ2-2; 8 positions agree with TRBD2. The CDR3 loop spans 15 amino acids. The V gene end was trimmed by 3 bases and the J gene end by 2 bases; junction bases not matched to a gene: 2. DNA for the CDR3: TGTGCCAGCAGTTTTAGCGGGACAAACACCGGGGAGCTGTTTTTT. It is translated as CASSFSGTNTGELFF.

V and J are TRBV27 and TRBJ2-7, with 12 positions matching TRBD1. From germline, CDR1 is MNHEY and CDR2 SMNVEV (reference sequence). The ends lost 0 bases at V and 6 bases at J; junction bases unmatched: 3. The length of the CDR3 is 15 residues. CDR3 residues: CASSLSGTGGSEQYF. The CDR3 DNA reads as TGTGCCAGCAGTTTATCGGGGACAGGGGGCTCCGAGCAGTACTTC.

This clonotype has a handful of counts. The CDR3 sequence is CASSTEERANVLTF. Written as DNA, the CDR3 is TGTGCCAGCAGCACCGAAGAGCGGGCCAACGTCCTGACTTTC. This chain uses TRBV5-5 with TRBJ2-6; D is uncertain. CDR3 length equals 14 residues. The germline gives CDR1 SGHKS, CDR2 YYEKEE (reference sequence). The V gene lost 4 bases and the J gene lost 5 bases, with 10 bases spanning the gap.

This clonotype was counted a few times. This chain connects TRBV5-1 to TRBJ2-1; the D gene is possibly TRBD2 (6 bases). Trimming removed 0 bases at V and 5 bases at J, with 15 bases between. The CDR3 covers 16 residues. The germline gives CDR1 SGHRS, CDR2 YFSETQ. The CDR3 DNA sequence: TGCGCCAGCAGCTTGGTTGCGGGGAGAATTAACAATGAGCAGTTCTTC. This translates into CASSLVAGRINNEQFF.

This clonotype turned up a few times. The rearrangement uses TRBV5-1 and TRBJ1-1; D unclear. This CDR3 is 14 amino acids long. Germline V CDR1 and CDR2: SGHRS, YFSETQ. Trimming stripped 0 bases from V and 5 bases from J, with 11 bases between. CDR3 nucleotide sequence: TGCGCCAGCAGCTTGGGAGGTGGGTCAACTGAAGCTTTCTTT. Amino acid sequence: CASSLGGGSTEAFF.

This rearrangement joins TRBV5-1 to TRBJ2-5; 9 nucleotides agree with TRBD2. The germline CDR1 and CDR2 sequences are SGHRS and YFSETQ. Losses at the gene ends were 3 bases for V and 4 bases for J; bases not matched to a gene: 10. CDR3 length: 16 residues. Here the CDR3 reads CASSSVPGAGGETQYF. CDR3 sequence (DNA): TGCGCCAGCAGCTCGGTCCCTGGAGCGGGGGGAGAGACCCAGTACTTC. Using reference TRBV5-1 and TRBJ2-5 for the parts outside the CDR3, the full variable domain is KAGVTQTPRYLIKTRGQQVTLSCSPISGHRSVSWYQQTPGQGLQFLFEYFSETQRNKGNFPGRFSGRQFSNSRSEMNVSTLELGDSALYLCASSSVPGAGGETQYFGPGTRLLVL.

The CDR3 DNA reads TGCGCCAGCAGTTACACAAGGACATTCTCCTACAATGAGCAGTTCTTC. It codes for CASSYTRTFSYNEQFF. The chain uses TRBV10-1 and TRBJ2-1, with a weak D call TRBD1 (5 bases). CDR1 and CDR2 (germline): WNHNN, SYGVQD (reference sequence). V dropped 5 bases and J dropped 0 bases, with 14 bases sitting between them. CDR3 length: 16 amino acids.

In this sample, this clonotype turned up a few times. The chain recombines TRBV28 with TRBJ2-1; D is possibly TRBD1 (6 bases). From germline, CDR1 is MDHEN and CDR2 SYDVKM. The ends were cut back, 6 bases at V and 9 bases at J, with 6 bases in the middle. The CDR3 loop spans 10 amino acids. The CDR3 region has the DNA TGTGCCAGCAGGGGGGCTGAGCAGTTCTTC. Translation gives CASRGAEQFF.